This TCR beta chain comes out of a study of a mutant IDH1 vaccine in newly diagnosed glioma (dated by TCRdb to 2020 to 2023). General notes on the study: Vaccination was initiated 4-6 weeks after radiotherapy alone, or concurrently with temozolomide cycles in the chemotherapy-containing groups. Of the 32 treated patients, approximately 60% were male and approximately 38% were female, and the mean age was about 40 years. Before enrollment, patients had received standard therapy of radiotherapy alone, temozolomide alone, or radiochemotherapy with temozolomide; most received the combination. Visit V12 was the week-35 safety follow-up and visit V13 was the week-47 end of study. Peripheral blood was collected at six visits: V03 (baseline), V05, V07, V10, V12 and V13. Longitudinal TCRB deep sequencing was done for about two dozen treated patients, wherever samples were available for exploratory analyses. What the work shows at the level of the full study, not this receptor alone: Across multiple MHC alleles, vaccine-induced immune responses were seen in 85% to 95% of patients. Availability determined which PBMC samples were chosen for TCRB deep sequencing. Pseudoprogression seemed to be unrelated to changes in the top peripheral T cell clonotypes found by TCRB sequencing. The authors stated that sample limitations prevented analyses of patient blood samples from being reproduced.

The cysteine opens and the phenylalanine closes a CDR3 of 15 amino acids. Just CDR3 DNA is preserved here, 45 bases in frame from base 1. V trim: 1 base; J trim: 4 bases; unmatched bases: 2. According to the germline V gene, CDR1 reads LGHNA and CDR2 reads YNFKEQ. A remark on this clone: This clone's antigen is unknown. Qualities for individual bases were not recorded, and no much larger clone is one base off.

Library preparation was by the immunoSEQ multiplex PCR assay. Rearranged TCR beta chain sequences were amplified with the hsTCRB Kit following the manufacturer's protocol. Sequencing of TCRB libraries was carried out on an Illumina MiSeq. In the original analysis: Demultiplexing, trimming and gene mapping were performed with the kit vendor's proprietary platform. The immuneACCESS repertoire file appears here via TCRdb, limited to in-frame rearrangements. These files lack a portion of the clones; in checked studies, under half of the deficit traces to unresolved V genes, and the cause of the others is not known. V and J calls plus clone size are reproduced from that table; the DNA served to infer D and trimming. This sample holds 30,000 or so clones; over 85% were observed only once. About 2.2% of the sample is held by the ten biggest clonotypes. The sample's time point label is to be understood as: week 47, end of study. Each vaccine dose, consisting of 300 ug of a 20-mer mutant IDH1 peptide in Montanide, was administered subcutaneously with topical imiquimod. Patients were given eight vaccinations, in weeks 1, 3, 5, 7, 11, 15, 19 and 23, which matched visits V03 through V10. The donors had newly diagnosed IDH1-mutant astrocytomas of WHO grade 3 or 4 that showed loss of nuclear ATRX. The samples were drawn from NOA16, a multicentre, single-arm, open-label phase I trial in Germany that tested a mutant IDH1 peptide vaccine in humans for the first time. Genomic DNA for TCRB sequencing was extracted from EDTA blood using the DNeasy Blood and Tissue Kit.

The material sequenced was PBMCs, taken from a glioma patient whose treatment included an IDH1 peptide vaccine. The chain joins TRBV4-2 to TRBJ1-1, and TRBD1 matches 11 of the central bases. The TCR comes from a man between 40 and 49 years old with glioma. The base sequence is TGTGCCAGCAGCCAAGGTGGGACAGGGGGCACTGAAGCTTTCTTT. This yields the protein CASSQGGTGGTEAFF.